The clone carrying this T cell receptor beta chain was counted a single time. What it binds is not known. TCR beta cDNA libraries had unique molecular identifiers. Approximately 500,000 cDNA molecules were obtained from around 1 to 9.1 million T cells. TCRdb called the PCR reads again in MiXCR, with one record for every CDR3 protein. In the table there are 650,000 to 900,000 distinct CDR3 sequences, roughly 50% of which are singletons. This sample was included in a study of post-analysis software for immune sequencing data. Study-level points and caveats: Five TRBV segments, TRBV5-6, TRBV5-1 and TRBV20-1 among them, were found more frequent in patients than controls. In multiple sclerosis, normalized Chao1 diversity was significantly below that of controls. Strong co-clustering by F measure was evident for samples that had been prepared in the same batch.

The CDR3 is made up of 16 amino acids. V lost 5 bases and J lost 8; bases outside the gene matches: 8. Germline CDR1 and CDR2: MNHEY and SVGEGT. Sequencing was done on a sample of blood. The chain links TRBV6-2 or TRBV6-3 to TRBJ1-6; 11 bases fit TRBD1. This TCR was sampled from a girl aged 10 to 17 with multiple sclerosis. CDR3 residues: CASSRGQGADYSPLHF. CDR3 DNA sequence: TGTGCCAGCAGTCGCGGACAGGGGGCCGACTATTCACCCCTCCACTTT.